These T cell receptor beta chains were read from a single sample in a study of blood T cell repertoires in COVID-19. Clones were sequenced by immunoSEQ multiplex PCR, and TCRdb holds only the in-frame ones, with some missing. Among around 100,000 clones listed, about 86% were seen once. Sequencing input: peripheral blood. The receptor set was obtained from a human donor in a cohort sampled during active COVID-19. Each CDR3 is given with its conserved first and last residue.

TRBJ2-1,TRBV6-6,CASRRQGPSNEQFF
TRBJ2-5,TRBV6-5,CASRRLGEETQYF
TRBJ1-1,TRBV6-6,CASRERPDTEAFF
TRBJ2-7,TRBV27,CASSLPGTGFNEQYF
TRBJ1-1,TRBV28,CASSPMVESTEAFF
TRBJ2-2,TRBV6-6,CASSPRVAGELFF
TRBJ1-2,TRBV11-1,CASSLNSNYGYTF
TRBJ2-7,TRBV5-4,CASSPGGGSGTYEQYF
TRBJ2-7,TRBV7-2,CASSLVRDFPYEQYF
TRBJ2-3,TRBV28,CAIFAGTRGTDTQYF
TRBJ1-3,TRBV9,CASSVGTGSFSGNTIYF
TRBJ2-2,TRBV7-3,CASSLLQGRTGELFF
TRBJ2-7,TRBV28,CASSSHLGQRDNF
TRBJ1-2,TRBV28,CASRPPGTGGGYTF
TRBJ1-6,TRBV5-5,CASSFPGFKSNSPLHF
TRBJ2-7,TRBV15,CATSRVAESSYEQYF
TRBJ1-4,TRBV28,CASSSPRPATNEKLFF
TRBJ1-1,TRBV6-5,CASSYGDRGNTEAFF
TRBJ2-1,TRBV7-9,CASSHLGLAHSYNEQFF
TRBJ1-4,TRBV2,CASSSGLGGNEKLFF
TRBJ1-1,TRBV5-1,CASSLDPVNTEAFF
TRBJ1-1,TRBV19,CASSPQGESTEAFF
TRBJ2-7,TRBV3-1/TRBV3-2,CASSQGGQGVSYEQYF
TRBJ1-2,TRBV29-1,CSVTSTGQRGPGYTF
TRBJ2-7,TRBV7-2,CASSADTEQYF
TRBJ2-3,TRBV3-1/TRBV3-2,CASSPLLESTDTQYF
TRBJ1-5,TRBV23-1,CASSQEVQPQHF
TRBJ2-7,TRBV28,CASSLPSQGTGWYYEQYF
TRBJ2-2,TRBV28,CASSPPSGGTGELFF
TRBJ1-2,TRBV19,CASSIPTVPGQNYGYTF
TRBJ2-4,TRBV3-1/TRBV3-2,CASSQVDRGLAKNIQYF
TRBJ2-2,TRBV13,CASSLRQGNTGELFF
TRBJ2-7,TRBV6-1,CASSEVTGSSYEQYF
TRBJ1-2,TRBV7-2,CASSLVPPRGPDYGYTF
TRBJ1-1,TRBV12-2,CASRLPPYLPLDSLNTEAFF
TRBJ2-3,TRBV7-6,CASSPVGGGADTQYF
TRBJ1-1,TRBV20-1,CSAPRDTEAFF
TRBJ2-3,TRBV6-2/TRBV6-3,CASSFDSATSVSTDTQYF
TRBJ2-1,TRBV29-1,CSVADSSYNEQFF
TRBJ2-5,TRBV30,CAWSQQGAETQYF
TRBJ2-2,TRBV5-4,CASSLAANTGELFF
TRBJ2-7,TRBV13,CASSSPSDRGLGEQYF
TRBJ2-1,TRBV19,CASSYKWTSGSGYNEQFF
TRBJ2-3,TRBV12-5,CASGLVRDGSSGADTQYF
TRBJ2-3,TRBV7-2,CAGTSGRTDTQYF
TRBJ2-3,TRBV9,CASSVEQGTDTQYF
TRBJ1-3,TRBV30,CAWSVGPAGSGNTIYF
TRBJ1-1,TRBV9,CASSVGGQGTEAFF
TRBJ1-2,TRBV6-2/TRBV6-3,CASSYSLSFVGDRPNYGYTF
TRBJ1-6,TRBV12-3/TRBV12-4,CASSDRDSPLHF
TRBJ2-3,TRBV19,CASSYQAITDTQYF
TRBJ1-2,TRBV19,CASSITQIGTYGYTF